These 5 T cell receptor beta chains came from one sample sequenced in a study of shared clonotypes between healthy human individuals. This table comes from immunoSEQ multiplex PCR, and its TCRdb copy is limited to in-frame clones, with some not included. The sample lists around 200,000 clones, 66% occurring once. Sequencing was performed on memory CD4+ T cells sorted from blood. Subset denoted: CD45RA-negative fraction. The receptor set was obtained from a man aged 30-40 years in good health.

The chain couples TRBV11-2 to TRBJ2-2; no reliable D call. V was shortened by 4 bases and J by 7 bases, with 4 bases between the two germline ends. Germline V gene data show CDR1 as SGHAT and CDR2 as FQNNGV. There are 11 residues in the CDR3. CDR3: CASSWVGELFF. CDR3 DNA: TGTGCCAGCAGCTGGGTCGGGGAGCTGTTTTTT.

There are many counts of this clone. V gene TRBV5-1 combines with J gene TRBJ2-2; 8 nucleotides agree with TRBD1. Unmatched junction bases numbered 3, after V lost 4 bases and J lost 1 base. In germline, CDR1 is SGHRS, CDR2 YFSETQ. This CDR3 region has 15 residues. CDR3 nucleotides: TGCGCCAGCAGCGTAGGACAGGGGAACACCGGGGAGCTGTTTTTT. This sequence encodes CASSVGQGNTGELFF.

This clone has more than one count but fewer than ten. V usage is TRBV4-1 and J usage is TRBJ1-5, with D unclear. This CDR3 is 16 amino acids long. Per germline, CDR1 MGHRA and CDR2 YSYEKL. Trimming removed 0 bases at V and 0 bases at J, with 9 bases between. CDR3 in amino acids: CASSQDRPNSNQPQHF. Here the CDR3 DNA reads TGCGCCAGCAGCCAAGATCGTCCGAATAGCAATCAGCCCCAGCATTTT.

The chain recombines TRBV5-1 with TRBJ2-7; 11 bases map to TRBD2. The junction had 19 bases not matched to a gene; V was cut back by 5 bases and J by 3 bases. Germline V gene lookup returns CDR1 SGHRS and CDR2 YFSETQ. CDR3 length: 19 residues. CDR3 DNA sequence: TGCGCCAGCAGAAGCCCCGGGACTAGCGGCCCCGAAGGGGTCTACGAGCAGTACTTC. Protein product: CASRSPGTSGPEGVYEQYF.

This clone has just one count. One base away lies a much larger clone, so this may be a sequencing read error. This CDR3 reads CASSSGTADEQYF. For the CDR3, the DNA is TGTGCCAGCAGTTCCGGGACAGCCGACGAGCAGTACTTC. The chain uses TRBV28 and TRBJ2-7; 7 bases are shared with TRBD1. The ends lost 4 bases at V and 5 bases at J; junction bases unmatched: 5. Looked up from germline, CDR1 is MDHEN and CDR2 is SYDVKM. The CDR3 runs 13 residues.